This TCR beta chain was sequenced during a study of CD8 T cells in ankylosing spondylitis. Study-wide findings and caveats: Reportedly, matched ankylosing spondylitis synovial fluid was significantly enriched for disease-linked clones. Roughly 8 highly homologous variants made up a TCR beta motif, and this motif appeared characteristic of ankylosing spondylitis blood.

In making TCR beta libraries, quantitative 5'-RACE with molecular barcodes was used. Via MiXCR, TCRdb re-called the 5' RACE reads, giving one row per CDR3 protein. The top ten clones hold about 0.6% of a sample with 250,000 or so distinct CDR3 sequences, around 25% of them seen once. Of note for this clonotype: What it binds is not known.

The sequence was collected from a male donor with ankylosing spondylitis or in good health (not recorded which). Input material: blood, either unsorted or a sorted T cell fraction (not recorded which).

CDR3 amino acids: CASTKGVLYTGELFF. The CDR3 nucleotides read TGTGCCAGCACTAAGGGGGTGCTGTACACCGGGGAGCTGTTTTTT. The chain couples TRBV6-1 to TRBJ2-2, with D perhaps TRBD1 (6 bases). In germline, CDR1 is MNHNS, CDR2 SASEGT. The V end lost 7 bases, the J end lost 3 bases, and 15 bases lay between the germline ends. This CDR3 spans 15 amino acids.